Presented here are 5 T cell receptor beta chains from one specimen sequenced in a study of metastatic and nonmetastatic thyroid tumors. MiXCR reprocessed the PCR reads for TCRdb. The sample has 30,000 to 35,000 clones, approximately 31% seen once. Thyroid surgery took place with no prior treatment in any patient. Sequencing input: blood. The receptor source for this set is a female donor with papillary thyroid cancer or a benign thyroid nodule (not recorded which). Some clones in this sample may be carry-over from other donors' samples.

The rearrangement uses TRBV15 and TRBJ2-1, with 12 bases lining up with TRBD2. V trimming: 5 bases; J trimming: 9 bases; junction bases outside the gene matches: 11. CDR3 length equals 16 residues. CDR1 and CDR2 (germline): LNHNV, YYDKDF (reference sequence). This CDR3 is CATSSSSGRAFAEQFF. As DNA, the CDR3 is TGTGCCACCAGCTCTTCTAGCGGGAGGGCCTTTGCTGAGCAGTTCTTC.

A single count supports this clone. The chain has TRBV30 and TRBJ2-7; 13 nucleotides align to TRBD2. CDR3 length: 15 residues. V gave up 3 bases and J gave up 2 bases; unmatched junction bases: 4. Germline values: CDR1 GTSNPN, CDR2 SVGIG (reference sequence). CDR3 DNA: TGTGCCTGGAGACTAGCGGGAGGGGGCACCTACGAGCAGTACTTC. This gives the protein CAWRLAGGGTYEQYF.

This clone was recorded at least ten times. This chain uses TRBV6-4 with TRBJ1-2, with a tentative D call TRBD1 (5 bases). Trimming took 4 bases from V and 0 from J, leaving 9 bases between them. The CDR3 runs to 14 residues. Germline V CDR1 and CDR2: MRHNA, SNTAGT. CDR3 sequence (DNA): TGTGCCAGCAGTGTCAAGGACACTAACTATGGCTACACCTTC. Translation: CASSVKDTNYGYTF.

The chain uses TRBV20-1 and TRBJ1-2; 7 nucleotides line up with TRBD1. Germline V lookup: CDR1 DFQATT, CDR2 SNEGSKA (reference sequence). After removal of 5 bases from V and 7 bases from J, the junction contained 10 bases not matched to a gene. CDR3 size: 13 residues. CDR3 residues: CSALGTVSPGYTF. DNA for the CDR3: TGCAGTGCTCTCGGGACAGTATCACCTGGCTACACCTTC.

The table lists this clone with many counts. This chain links TRBV10-3 with TRBJ2-3; 9 bases map to TRBD2. Looked up from germline, CDR1 is ENHRY and CDR2 is SYGVKD. V lost 4 bases, J lost 2 bases, and 7 bases stayed unmatched. The CDR3 has 16 amino acids. Here the CDR3 DNA reads TGTGCCATCAGTGGATTAGCGGGAGATGACACAGATACGCAGTATTTT. Translation gives CAISGLAGDDTDTQYF.